Presented here are 13 T cell receptor beta chains from one specimen sequenced in a study of blood T cell repertoires in COVID-19. Produced via immunoSEQ multiplex PCR; TCRdb's table is partial and in-frame only. The sample records some 150,000 clones, 81% being singletons. Sequenced material: peripheral blood. The receptors were sampled from a human donor with acute or convalescent COVID-19. The donor label of this sample is uncertain.

The V gene is TRBV7-3, the J gene TRBJ2-3; D is possibly TRBD2 (6 bases). CDR1 SGHTA and CDR2 FQGTGA come from the germline V gene. The ends were cut back, 1 base at V and 7 bases at J, with 12 bases in the middle. This CDR3 contains 14 residues. The CDR3 sequence: CASSLRGGRNTQYF. In DNA, the CDR3 is TGTGCCAGCAGCTTAAGGGGAGGTCGGAATACGCAGTATTTT.

This clone has only a few counts. The chain carries TRBV19 and TRBJ2-2, with 7 bases aligning to TRBD2. The germline V gene encodes CDR1 LNHDA and CDR2 SQIVND (reference sequence). V lost 0 bases to trimming and J lost 4 bases; unmatched junction nucleotides: 11. This CDR3 contains 18 residues. CDR3 sequence: CASSIDRGGQGVTGELFF. The CDR3 bases are TGTGCCAGTAGTATAGATCGGGGAGGGCAGGGAGTCACCGGGGAGCTGTTTTTT.

The chain is built from TRBV2 and TRBJ1-1, with 7 positions matching TRBD1. Germline V gene data show CDR1 as SNHLY and CDR2 as FYNNEI. The junction had 10 bases not matched to a gene; V was cut back by 5 bases and J by 7 bases. CDR3 length equals 14 residues. The CDR3 protein is CASSFSRQGHEAFF. DNA for the CDR3: TGTGCCAGCAGTTTTAGTCGACAGGGCCATGAAGCTTTCTTT.

V usage is TRBV6-1 and J usage is TRBJ1-4; weak D call: TRBD1 (6 bases). From germline, CDR1 is MNHNS and CDR2 SASEGT. Trimming removed 3 bases from V and 3 bases from J, with 8 bases in between. There are 14 residues in the CDR3. CDR3 protein: CASSDRQANEKLFF. DNA of the CDR3: TGTGCCAGCAGTGATAGACAGGCTAATGAAAAACTGTTTTTT.

The chain has TRBV13 and TRBJ2-5; TRBD1 aligns across 7 bases. Germline assignment: CDR1 PRHDT and CDR2 FYEKMQ (reference sequence). The CDR3 has 14 residues. The V gene end was trimmed by 4 bases and the J gene end by 5 bases; junction bases not matched to a gene: 7. CDR3 sequence: CASSSTGRGETQYF. The DNA of the CDR3 is TGTGCCAGCAGCTCGACAGGGCGAGGGGAGACCCAGTACTTC. Drawing the rest from reference TRBV13 and TRBJ2-5, the complete variable domain is AAGVIQSPRHLIKEKRETATLKCYPIPRHDTVYWYQQGPGQDPQFLISFYEKMQSDKGSIPDRFSAQQFSDYHSELNMSSLELGDSALYFCASSSTGRGETQYFGPGTRLLVL.

The chain is built from TRBV4-1 and TRBJ1-1; 10 nucleotides align to TRBD1. The CDR3 is 15 residues long. V lost 3 bases and J lost 5; bases outside the gene matches: 6. The V gene's germline CDR1 is MGHRA and CDR2 YSYEKL. CDR3 nucleotide sequence: TGCGCCAGCAGCCAGACAGGGGGCGCGAGAACTGAAGCTTTCTTT. Translating gives CASSQTGGARTEAFF.

The V gene is TRBV5-5, the J gene TRBJ1-2; D is undetermined. The CDR3 length is 13 residues. Germline assignment: CDR1 SGHKS and CDR2 YYEKEE (reference sequence). Deletions cut 2 bases from V and 3 bases from J, with 8 bases between. CDR3 in amino acids: CASSLTNDYGYTF. CDR3 nucleotides: TGTGCCAGCAGCTTAACAAACGACTATGGCTACACCTTC.

The chain couples TRBV11-3 to TRBJ2-3, with 8 positions matching TRBD2. Germline V gene lookup returns CDR1 SGHNT and CDR2 YENEEA. V gave up 5 bases and J gave up 1 base; unmatched junction bases: 8. This CDR3 comprises 16 residues. As DNA, the CDR3 is TGTGCCAGCAGCGAAGGGGTGCGGGGGGGCACAGATACGCAGTATTTT. This codes for CASSEGVRGGTDTQYF.

The chain joins TRBV7-8 to TRBJ1-1, with D tentatively TRBD1 (6 bases). Trimming pared 2 bases from V and 0 bases from J, leaving 16 bases between. Germline loops: CDR1 SGHVS, CDR2 FQNEAQ. The CDR3 sequence is 17 residues long. CDR3 loop: CASSLRTAFLMNTEAFF. The CDR3 DNA is TGTGCCAGCAGCTTACGGACAGCCTTCCTCATGAACACTGAAGCTTTCTTT.

The chain is built from TRBV24-1 and TRBJ1-2; D possibly corresponds to TRBD1 (5 bases). From germline, CDR1 is KGHDR and CDR2 SFDVKD. This CDR3 has 14 amino acids. V was clipped by 0 bases and J by 4 bases, with 8 bases between them. CDR3 bases: TGTGCCACCAGTGATTTGGGACATGTCTATGGCTACACCTTC. Amino acid sequence: CATSDLGHVYGYTF.

The J gene is TRBJ2-5, the V gene TRBV4-1; 13 bases match TRBD2. V was pared by 3 bases and J by 4 bases, with 2 bases of the junction left unmatched. Germline V gene lookup returns CDR1 MGHRA and CDR2 YSYEKL. The CDR3 has 15 residues. The CDR3 spells CASSQGLAGRETQYF. CDR3 in DNA: TGCGCCAGCAGCCAGGGACTAGCGGGGAGAGAGACCCAGTACTTC.

This clone has a handful of counts. The rearrangement links TRBV4-2 to TRBJ2-2; a weak D match, TRBD2 (6 bases). CDR1 is LGHNA, CDR2 YNFKEQ, per germline. The CDR3 extends over 16 amino acids. The V and J ends lost 2 bases and 7 bases respectively, with 17 bases between them. CDR3 in amino acids: CASSQFSGTYFGELFF. The CDR3 DNA is TGTGCCAGCAGCCAATTTTCCGGGACTTACTTCGGGGAGCTGTTTTTT.

V gene TRBV10-2 combines with J gene TRBJ1-5, with 8 bases fitting TRBD1. CDR1 is WSHSY, CDR2 SAAADI, per germline. Losses at the gene ends were 2 bases for V and 6 bases for J; bases not matched to a gene: 3. The length of the CDR3 is 14 residues. In DNA, the CDR3 is TGCGCCAGCAGTGAGACAGGGGGGGGTCAGCCCCAGCATTTT. This translates into CASSETGGGQPQHF.